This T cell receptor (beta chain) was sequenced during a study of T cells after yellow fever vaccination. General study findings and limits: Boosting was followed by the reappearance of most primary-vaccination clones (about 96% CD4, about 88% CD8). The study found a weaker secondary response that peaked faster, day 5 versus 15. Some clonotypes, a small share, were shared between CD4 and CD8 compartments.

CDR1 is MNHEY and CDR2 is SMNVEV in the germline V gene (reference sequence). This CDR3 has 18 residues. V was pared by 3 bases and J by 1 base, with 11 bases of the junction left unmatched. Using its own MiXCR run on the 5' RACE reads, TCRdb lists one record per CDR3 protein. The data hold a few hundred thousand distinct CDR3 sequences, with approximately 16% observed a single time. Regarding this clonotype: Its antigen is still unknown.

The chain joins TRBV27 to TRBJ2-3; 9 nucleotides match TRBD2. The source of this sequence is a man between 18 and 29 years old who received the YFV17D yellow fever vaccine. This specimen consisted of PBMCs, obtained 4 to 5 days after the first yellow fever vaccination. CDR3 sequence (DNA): TGTGCCAGCAGTTTGCTTAAAGCGGGGGGAGGGGGCACAGATACGCAGTATTTT. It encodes CASSLLKAGGGGTDTQYF.